This T cell receptor (beta chain) appears in the sequencing data of a study of cytomegalovirus exposure and HLA in healthy donors. The CDR3 contains 15 residues. CDR1 is SGDLS, CDR2 YYNGEE, per germline. The study ran its PCR with 60 Vbeta and 13 Jbeta primers. Here immunoSEQ multiplex PCR was the method, and the copy in TCRdb shows in-frame clones only, minus some. Found here are 75,000 to 100,000 clones, under 65% of them singletons; the top ten hold approximately 3%. A note on this clone: The antigen remains undetermined.

The study, taken as a whole, reports: The authors enumerated 150 to 200 TCR beta chains as linked to cytomegalovirus. A link between a missense DCLRE1C variant and TCR beta V- and J-gene trimming emerged from a later analysis. V segments that were indistinguishable, TRBV6-2 and TRBV6-3 among them, were omitted from analysis. One later analysis reportedly identified an Asian-associated ancestry cluster that showed fewer N-insertions than the approximately 670-donor mean.

Sequences were obtained from PBMCs. The clonotype was recovered from a man aged 60-69 years in good health and CMV-seronegative. The gene calls are TRBV9 and TRBJ2-5; 9 nucleotides align to TRBD1. The closer fit of TRBJ2-7 to the DNA end suggests the J call may be wrong. CDR3 nucleotides: TGTGCCAGCAGCCACTCCGGGACAGGGTACTACGAGCAGTACTTC. Translation: CASSHSGTGYYEQYF.